A single sample is the source of the 7 T cell receptor beta chains below, sequenced in a study of blood T cell repertoires in COVID-19. Sequencing used immunoSEQ multiplex PCR; TCRdb keeps in-frame clones, though not all of them. The repertoire has over 120,000 clones, approximately 89% of them found once; the top ten carry 1.7%. The sequenced sample consisted of peripheral blood. The origin of the receptors is a woman aged 50 to 60 with acute or convalescent COVID-19.

The table lists this clone with a count of one. This chain uses TRBV19 with TRBJ1-2, with no clear D. This CDR3 is 14 amino acids long. Germline loops: CDR1 LNHDA, CDR2 SQIVND (reference sequence). The V end was cut by 4 bases, the J end by 2 bases, with 11 bases between. The CDR3 bases are TGTGCCAGTAGTAGGGCAGCGGAGAACTATGGCTACACCTTC. Translating it yields CASSRAAENYGYTF.

The V call is TRBV5-1, the J call TRBJ1-4; the D gene is possibly TRBD1 (5 bases). From germline, CDR1 is SGHRS and CDR2 YFSETQ. Trimming left V 2 bases short and J 1 base short, with 12 bases between. The CDR3 extends over 16 amino acids. The CDR3 protein is CASSFGDRQTNEKLFF. CDR3 coding DNA: TGCGCCAGCAGCTTCGGAGACAGACAAACTAATGAAAAACTGTTTTTT.

The chain recombines TRBV15 with TRBJ1-1, with D unclear. V was pared by 0 bases and J by 1 base, with 9 bases between. Germline assignment: CDR1 LNHNV and CDR2 YYDKDF (reference sequence). The CDR3 has 15 residues. The CDR3 sequence is CATSREQLPNTEAFF. The CDR3 nucleotides are TGTGCCACCAGCAGAGAGCAACTGCCGAACACTGAAGCTTTCTTT.

This clone was picked up a small number of times. This chain uses TRBV6-1 with TRBJ1-4, with 9 bases fitting TRBD1. V was pared by 3 bases and J by 4 bases, with 6 bases of the junction left unmatched. The CDR3 length is 16 residues. Germline-derived CDR1 and CDR2 are MNHNS and SASEGT. CDR3 DNA: TGTGCCAGCAGTGACATATGGACAGGGGATAATGAAAAACTGTTTTTT. Amino acid sequence: CASSDIWTGDNEKLFF.

The chain joins TRBV6-5 to TRBJ1-2; 9 bases line up with TRBD1. Germline CDR1 is MNHEY and CDR2 is SVGAGI. V lost 6 bases, J lost 2 bases, and 1 base stayed unmatched. The CDR3 runs to 13 residues. As DNA, the CDR3 is TGTGCCAGCAGGGGGACAGGGAACTATGGCTACACCTTC. Translated: CASRGTGNYGYTF.

This clone was observed at least ten times. This chain connects TRBV6-5 to TRBJ1-1; D uncertain. The CDR3 is 13 residues long. Per the germline V gene, CDR1 is MNHEY and CDR2 is SVGAGI. The V end was cut by 4 bases, the J end by 4 bases, with 10 bases between. Here the CDR3 reads CASSWREGTEAFF. Here the CDR3 DNA reads TGTGCCAGCAGTTGGCGGGAGGGCACTGAAGCTTTCTTT.

The chain employs TRBV4-1 and TRBJ2-7, with 8 positions matching TRBD1. Germline V gene lookup returns CDR1 MGHRA and CDR2 YSYEKL. V gave up 3 bases and J gave up 0 bases; unmatched junction bases: 1. The CDR3 is made up of 14 amino acids. The CDR3 DNA reads as TGCGCCAGCAGCCATGACAGGGGCTCCTACGAGCAGTACTTC. Translating gives CASSHDRGSYEQYF.